Sequencing of this T cell receptor beta chain was carried out in a study of shared clonotypes between healthy human individuals. Recent acute infections and vaccinations were absent in the healthy HIV-negative adult donors. General observations from the study: Represented genetic and exposure-history diversity was restricted by having few donors. Estimated clonotype richness was generally higher in naive than memory subsets.

This CDR3 region has 15 residues. CDR1 is MNHEY and CDR2 is SVGAGI in the germline V gene. V dropped 2 bases and J dropped 0 bases, with 11 bases sitting between them. TCRdb keeps only in-frame clones here, not all; method: immunoSEQ multiplex PCR. Found here are fewer than 1.8 million clones, around 98.5% of them singletons; the top ten hold around 0.38%. This clone was counted a single time. Its target is not known. Sequencing used naive CD4+ T cells sorted from blood. Documented subset: CD45RA+ positively selected. This chain joins TRBV6-5 and TRBJ2-7, with D tentatively TRBD1 or TRBD2 (5 bases each). The source is a man aged 30 to 39 in good health. CDR3 protein: CASSYRGRSSYEQYF. CDR3 nucleotide sequence: TGTGCCAGCAGTTACAGGGGACGGAGCTCCTACGAGCAGTACTTC.